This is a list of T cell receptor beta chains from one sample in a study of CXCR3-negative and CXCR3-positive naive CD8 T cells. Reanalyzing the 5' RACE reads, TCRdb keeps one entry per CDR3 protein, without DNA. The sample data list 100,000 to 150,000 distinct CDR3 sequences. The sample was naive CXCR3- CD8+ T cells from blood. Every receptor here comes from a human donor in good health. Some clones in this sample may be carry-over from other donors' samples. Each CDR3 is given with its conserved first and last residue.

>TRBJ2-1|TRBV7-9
CASSSGMDEQFF
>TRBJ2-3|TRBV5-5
CASSFPQGADIADTQYF
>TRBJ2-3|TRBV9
CASSPWGTTTDTQYF
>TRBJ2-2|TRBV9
CASSVELGGAGELFF
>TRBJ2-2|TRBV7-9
CASSFPDGRPGELFF
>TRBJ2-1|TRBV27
CASSLSGGARNEQFF
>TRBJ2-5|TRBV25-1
CASSALMETQYF
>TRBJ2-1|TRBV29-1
CSVDGTSEYNEQFF
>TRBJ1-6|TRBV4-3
CASSQDHGIYNSPLHF
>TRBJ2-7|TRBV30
CAWSENLVLSYEQYF
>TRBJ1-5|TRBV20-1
CSAIGQRVNQPQHF
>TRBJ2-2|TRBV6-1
CASRRDRVTGELFF
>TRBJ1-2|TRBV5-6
CASSLHLSELNYGYTF
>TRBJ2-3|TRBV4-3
CASSQWGTDTQYF
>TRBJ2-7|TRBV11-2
CASSLWPRLAGEVGWYEQYF
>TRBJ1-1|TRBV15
CATSRERADTEAFF
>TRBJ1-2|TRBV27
CASSPRGSYGYTF
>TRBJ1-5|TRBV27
CASSIYGVSNQPQHF
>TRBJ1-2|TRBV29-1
CSVEPGTDYGYTF
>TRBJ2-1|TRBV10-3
CAISAEGFLIGSGFHEQFF
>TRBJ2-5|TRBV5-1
CASRWTDHQETQYF
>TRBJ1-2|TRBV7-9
CASSSSQKFWGYTF
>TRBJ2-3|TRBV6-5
CASNSGGTSTDTQYF
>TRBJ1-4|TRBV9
CASSDYPATNEKLFF
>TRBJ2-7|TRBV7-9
CASSLRGQPTYEQYF
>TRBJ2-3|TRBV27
CASSPTPPGTGIPDTQYF
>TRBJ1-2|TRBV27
CASSLLSGGPNNYGYTF
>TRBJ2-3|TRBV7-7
CASSLFKVDTQYF
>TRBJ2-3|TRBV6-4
CASSPLLGSADTQYF
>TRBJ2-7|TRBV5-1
CASSPGTSGTYEQYF
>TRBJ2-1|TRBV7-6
CASSSRDGSYNEQFF
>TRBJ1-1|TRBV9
CASSATDGNTEAFF
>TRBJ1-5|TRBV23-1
CARPTDHLGANQPQHF
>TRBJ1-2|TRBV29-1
CSVRAGTGRGYGYTF
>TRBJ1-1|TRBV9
CASSLWTGGTEAFF
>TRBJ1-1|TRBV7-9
CASGRQGGIGAFF
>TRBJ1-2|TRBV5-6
CASSLGSPFNYYGYTF
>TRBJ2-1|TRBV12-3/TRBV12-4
CASSFLLSGDEQFF
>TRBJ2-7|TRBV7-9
CASSPPGQANEQYF
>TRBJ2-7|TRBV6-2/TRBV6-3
CASSYSTGGYEQYF
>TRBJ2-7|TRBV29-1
CSVEVWSESESSYEQYF
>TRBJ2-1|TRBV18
CASSPPADIHPLSSYNEQFF
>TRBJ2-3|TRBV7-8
CASSLASGGTTDTQYF
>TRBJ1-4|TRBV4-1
CASSQEDRPNEKLFF
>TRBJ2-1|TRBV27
CASSFSDTYNEQFF
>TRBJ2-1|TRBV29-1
CSVEGQTGSDEQFF
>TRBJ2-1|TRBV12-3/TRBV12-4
CASSQGYNEQFF
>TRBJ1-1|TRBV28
CASGTERLTEAFF
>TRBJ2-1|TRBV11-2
CASSLGTDRFYLNEQFF
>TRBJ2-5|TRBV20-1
CSARDRKETQYF